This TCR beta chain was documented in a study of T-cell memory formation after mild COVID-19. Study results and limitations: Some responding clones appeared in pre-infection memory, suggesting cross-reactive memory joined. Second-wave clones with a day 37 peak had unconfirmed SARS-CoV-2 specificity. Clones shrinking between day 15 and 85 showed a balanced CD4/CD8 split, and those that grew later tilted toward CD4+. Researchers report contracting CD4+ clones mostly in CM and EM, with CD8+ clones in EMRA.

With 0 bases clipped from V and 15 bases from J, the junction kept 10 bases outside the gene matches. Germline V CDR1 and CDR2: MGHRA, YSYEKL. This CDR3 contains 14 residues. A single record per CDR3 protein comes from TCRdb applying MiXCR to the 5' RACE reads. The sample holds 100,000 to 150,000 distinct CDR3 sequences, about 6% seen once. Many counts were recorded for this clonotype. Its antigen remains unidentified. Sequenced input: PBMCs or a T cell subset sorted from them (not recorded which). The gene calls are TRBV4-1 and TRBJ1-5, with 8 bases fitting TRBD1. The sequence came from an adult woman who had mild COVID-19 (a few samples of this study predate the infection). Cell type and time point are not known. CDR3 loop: CASSQDVQGGTGHF. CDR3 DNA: TGCGCCAGCAGCCAAGATGTACAGGGGGGGACTGGGCATTTT.